This T cell receptor (beta chain) was recovered during a study of blood T cell repertoires in COVID-19. In the study overall: T cells, B-cell-depleted T cells, or PBMCs provided the cDNA or gDNA that served as material.

The CDR3 has 14 amino acids. V lost 5 bases and J 3 bases, leaving 14 bases between the germline ends. The germline V gene has CDR1 SGHDT and CDR2 YYEEEE. The authors' processing: It was from reference gene primer amplification that nucleated cell counts were estimated. Sequencing used immunoSEQ multiplex PCR; TCRdb keeps in-frame clones, though not all of them. V and J calls and clone size are given by that table; D and trimming were obtained from the DNA. The sample lists over 200,000 clones, roughly 85% occurring once. Clinical history reported by participants formed the basis on which cohorts were assigned.

The sample consisted of PBMCs or T cells enriched from blood (not recorded which). This chain links TRBV5-6 with TRBJ1-2; D may be TRBD1 (6 bases). This receptor was obtained from a middle-aged man who had recovered from COVID-19. The CDR3: CASRGQPEDYGYTF. The CDR3, as DNA: TGTGCCAGCAGAGGACAGCCCGAAGACTATGGCTACACCTTC. Combining the CDR3 with reference TRBV5-6 and TRBJ1-2 gives the whole variable domain DAGVTQSPTHLIKTRGQQVTLRCSPKSGHDTVSWYQQALGQGPQFIFQYYEEEERQRGNFPDRFSGHQFPNYSSELNVNALLLGDSALYLCASRGQPEDYGYTFGSGTRLTVV.